The 6 T cell receptor beta chains listed next were all sequenced from one sample in a study of CD8+ T cells in alopecia areata. Extracted RNA was reverse transcribed, and the resulting cDNA served as sequencing template. Sequenced by immunoSEQ multiplex PCR; TCRdb stores in-frame clones only, minus some. The table shows over 200,000 clones, with 55% to 70% occurring only once. Specified treatment: oral pan-JAK inhibitor, 5-10 mg twice daily. Source: CD4+ T cells sorted from blood, taken at week 4, from a patient treated with tofacitinib. These receptors were obtained from a human donor with alopecia areata.

This clone appeared a single time. The chain couples TRBV13 to TRBJ1-1; 7 bases match TRBD1. CDR1 and CDR2 (germline): PRHDT, FYEKMQ (reference sequence). CDR3 length equals 16 residues. V dropped 6 bases and J dropped 1; count of bases not matched to a gene: 11. DNA for the CDR3: TGTGCCAGCAGTTTGAACCGCGGGACAGCGAACACTGAAGCTTTCTTT. Residues: CASSLNRGTANTEAFF.

The V and J genes are TRBV27 and TRBJ2-5, with D tentatively TRBD1 (6 bases). V was trimmed by 5 bases and J by 2 bases, leaving 24 bases between them. The CDR3 has 18 residues. In germline, CDR1 is MNHEY, CDR2 SMNVEV (reference sequence). This CDR3 is CASSPKGQGILPQETQYF. CDR3 DNA sequence: TGTGCCAGCAGTCCAAAAGGGCAGGGGATTTTGCCTCAAGAGACCCAGTACTTC.

J is TRBJ2-2 and V is TRBV5-4, with 8 bases lining up with TRBD2. CDR1 is SGHNT, CDR2 YYREEE, per germline (reference sequence). The CDR3 contains 17 residues. Losses at the gene ends were 5 bases for V and 5 bases for J; bases not matched to a gene: 14. In DNA form, the CDR3 reads TGTGCCAGCAGTCGGATACAGCGGGGGCCGGGGACCGGGGAGCTGTTTTTT. Protein sequence: CASSRIQRGPGTGELFF.

The J gene is TRBJ2-2, the V gene TRBV5-1; D gene uncertain. With 5 bases removed from V and 0 bases from J, the gap between germline ends came to 8 bases. Germline CDR1 is SGHRS and CDR2 is YFSETQ. The CDR3 is made up of 14 amino acids. The CDR3 sequence: CASRHEANTGELFF. The CDR3, as DNA: TGCGCCAGCAGACATGAAGCGAACACCGGGGAGCTGTTTTTT.

V is TRBV7-2 and J is TRBJ1-5; maybe TRBD1 (6 bases). With 4 bases removed from V and 7 bases from J, the gap between germline ends came to 11 bases. CDR3 length equals 13 residues. Germline V lookup: CDR1 SGHTA, CDR2 FQGNSA. CDR3 in amino acids: CASSSQGRQPQHF. CDR3 in DNA: TGTGCCAGCAGCTCACAGGGACGGCAGCCCCAGCATTTT.

This clone was observed a handful of times. The chain couples TRBV9 to TRBJ2-7; 7 bases agree with TRBD2. This CDR3 spans 15 amino acids. Germline-derived CDR1 and CDR2 are SGDLS and YYNGEE. Trimming removed 2 bases from V and 0 bases from J; junction bases left unmatched: 5. In nucleotides, the CDR3 is TGTGCCAGCAGCGTTGGGACTATTAGCTCCTACGAGCAGTACTTC. Translated, it gives CASSVGTISSYEQYF.